This T cell receptor (beta chain) was identified during a study of shared clonotypes between healthy human individuals. Regarding the study as a whole: Incomplete sequencing of sorted subsets was indicated by rarefaction despite large depth.

The assay used deep level. The assay was immunoSEQ multiplex PCR, and TCRdb's table has in-frame clones only and misses some. The sample lists approximately 1.5 million clones; 95% to 99% were seen once. Notes on this clone: The antigen remains undetermined.

The study drew its donors from healthy HIV-negative adults without recent acute infections or vaccinations. The germline V gene encodes CDR1 MDHEN and CDR2 SYDVKM. V gave up 2 bases and J gave up 3 bases, with 27 bases separating them. The CDR3 is made up of 20 amino acids. The material sequenced was naive CD4+ T cells sorted from blood. As to subset: CD45RA+ positively selected. This TCR derives from a man aged 30 to 39 in good health. The V gene is TRBV28, the J gene TRBJ2-3; maybe TRBD2 (5 bases). The CDR3: CASSLISGALHTPGTDTQYF. The CDR3 DNA sequence: TGTGCCAGCAGTTTAATAAGCGGAGCCCTGCACACACCGGGGACAGATACGCAGTATTTT. Using reference TRBV28 and TRBJ2-3 for the parts outside the CDR3, the full variable domain is DVKVTQSSRYLVKRTGEKVFLECVQDMDHENMFWYRQDPGLGLRLIYFSYDVKMKEKGDIPEGYSVSREKKERFSLILESASTNQTSMYLCASSLISGALHTPGTDTQYFGPGTRLTVL.